The 22 T cell receptor beta chains below come from one sample, sequenced in a study of Graves' ophthalmopathy and Graves' hyperthyroidism. Amplification of the TCR beta CDR3 regions used RNA transcripts (as template). HTBI primers were used in a first-round RT-PCR, which preceded a second-round multiplex PCR. MiXCR was run by TCRdb on the multiplex PCR reads, yielding one entry per CDR3 protein. The repertoire has 900,000 to 1,200,000 distinct CDR3 sequences, about 35% of them found once; the top ten carry approximately 12%. Sample: peripheral blood or thyroid tissue (not recorded which). The receptors here all came from an adult man with Graves' hyperthyroidism.

In the case of this clonotype: A read error may account for a junction end that differs from germline. This chain links TRBV7-2 with TRBJ2-7; 7 positions match TRBD1. Germline CDR1 is SGHTA and CDR2 is FQGNSA. This CDR3 spans 15 amino acids. This CDR3 is CASSLSTGSVYEQHF. Written as DNA, the CDR3 is TGTGCCAGCAGTCTCTCGACAGGGTCAGTCTACGAGCAGCACTTC.

This clonotype has more than one count but fewer than ten. This chain uses TRBV20-1 with TRBJ2-2; no firm D call. V lost 5 bases to trimming and J lost 5 bases, with 6 bases between them. CDR3 length: 11 residues. The V gene's germline CDR1 is DFQATT and CDR2 SNEGSKA (reference sequence). CDR3 nucleotide sequence: TGCAGTGCTCTAAAGACCGGGGAGCTGTTTTTT. It codes for CSALKTGELFF.

The gene calls are TRBV11-2 and TRBJ2-2; 8 nucleotides align to TRBD2. Germline loops: CDR1 SGHAT, CDR2 FQNNGV. Trimming at V came to 1 base and at J to 7 bases, leaving 5 bases not matched to a gene. CDR3 size: 15 residues. The CDR3 loop is CASSLAGLDGGELFF. DNA of the CDR3: TGTGCCAGCAGCTTAGCGGGACTAGATGGCGGGGAGCTGTTTTTT.

The genes are TRBV9 and TRBJ2-2; 13 bases agree with TRBD2. CDR1 is SGDLS and CDR2 is YYNGEE in the germline V gene. This CDR3 region has 16 residues. After removal of 3 bases from V and 6 bases from J, the junction contained 5 bases not matched to a gene. The CDR3 reads CASSDGTSGTAGELFF. Here the CDR3 DNA reads TGTGCCAGCAGCGACGGGACTAGCGGGACAGCCGGGGAGCTGTTTTTT.

This clonotype was picked up many times. The CDR3 DNA sequence: TGCAGTGCCACACCGAGGGAGATTGCCCAGTACTTC. This codes for CSATPREIAQYF. This chain links TRBV20-1 with TRBJ2-5, with D perhaps matching TRBD2 (5 bases). The CDR3 is 12 residues long. In germline, CDR1 is DFQATT, CDR2 SNEGSKA (reference sequence). V was shortened by 6 bases and J by 9 bases, with 17 bases between the two germline ends.

This clonotype was seen ten or more times. The V call is TRBV6-6, the J call TRBJ2-5; 8 positions match TRBD1. The germline CDR1 and CDR2 sequences are MNHNY and SVGAGI (reference sequence). V trimming: 4 bases; J trimming: 6 bases; junction bases outside the gene matches: 7. The CDR3 contains 14 residues. The CDR3 nucleotides are TGTGCCAGCAGTTCAGACAGGGGCGGAAAGACCCAGTACTTC. Encoded protein: CASSSDRGGKTQYF.

This clonotype was recorded many times. V usage is TRBV7-9 and J usage is TRBJ2-5; possible D gene TRBD1, 5 bases. The CDR3 runs to 15 residues. Germline values: CDR1 SEHNR, CDR2 FQNEAQ (reference sequence). Trimming shortened V by 3 bases and J by 5 bases, and 16 bases separated the two germline ends. The DNA of the CDR3 is TGTGCCAGCAGCTTGTTTGGGGCCCACCGCGAGACCCAGTACTTC. This codes for CASSLFGAHRETQYF.

As regards this clonotype: With a much larger clone just one base away, this may be a read error. The chain combines TRBV10-3 with TRBJ1-6, with D possibly being TRBD1 (5 bases). The CDR3 length is 15 residues. Germline CDR1 is ENHRY and CDR2 is SYGVKD. CDR3 in DNA: TGTGCCAGCAGTTACCCAGCGAGGGGAGATTCACCCCTCCACTTT. This gives the protein CASSYPARGDSPLHF.

The chain carries TRBV10-2 and TRBJ2-7; 8 bases are shared with TRBD2. J gave up 1 base and V 4 bases, and 6 bases lay outside the gene matches. The CDR3 is 15 residues long. Per germline, CDR1 WSHSY and CDR2 SAAADI. The CDR3 sequence: CASSAERGRSYEQYF. The CDR3 DNA sequence: TGCGCCAGCAGTGCCGAGCGGGGGAGGTCCTACGAGCAGTACTTC.

This clonotype appeared many times. The V call is TRBV20-1, the J call TRBJ2-7, with 10 bases lining up with TRBD2. Germline CDR1 DFQATT, CDR2 SNEGSKA (reference sequence). The trim removed 5 bases at V and 2 bases at J, leaving 3 bases unmatched. This CDR3 has 13 residues. Here the CDR3 reads CSAWTSGPYEQYF. Here the CDR3 DNA reads TGCAGTGCTTGGACTAGCGGTCCCTACGAGCAGTACTTC.

The chain couples TRBV7-2 to TRBJ1-2; maybe TRBD1 (5 bases). This CDR3 comprises 14 residues. CDR1 is SGHTA, CDR2 FQGNSA, per germline. V was pared by 2 bases and J by 4 bases, with 11 bases between. CDR3 in amino acids: CASSLPQGIYGYTF. CDR3 in DNA: TGTGCCAGCAGCTTACCCCAGGGAATCTATGGCTACACCTTC.

This clonotype has ten or more counts. CDR3 amino acids: CASSVDRVSYEQYF. In nucleotides, the CDR3 is TGTGCCAGCAGCGTAGACAGGGTTTCCTACGAGCAGTACTTC. The J gene is TRBJ2-7, the V gene TRBV7-7; 7 bases are shared with TRBD1. The CDR3 is 14 residues long. Germline V CDR1 and CDR2: SSHAT, FNYEAQ (reference sequence). The junction had 5 bases not matched to a gene; V was cut back by 5 bases and J by 1 base.

This clonotype was observed at least ten times. The chain combines TRBV7-2 with TRBJ2-7, with 7 bases aligning to TRBD1. The germline gives CDR1 SGHTA, CDR2 FQGNSA. Losses at the gene ends were 5 bases for V and 4 bases for J; bases not matched to a gene: 8. The CDR3 length is 14 residues. The DNA for the CDR3 is TGTGCCAGCAGCCATTCAGGGACAGCGTACGAGCAGTACTTC. It codes for CASSHSGTAYEQYF.

The rearrangement joins TRBV19 to TRBJ1-6; 7 bases are a match to TRBD1. The CDR3 runs 14 residues. With V trimmed by 6 bases and J by 5 bases, 4 bases remained unmatched. Germline V gene lookup returns CDR1 LNHDA and CDR2 SQIVND (reference sequence). CDR3 sequence reads: CASRAGTDNSPLHF. The CDR3, as DNA: TGTGCCAGTAGAGCCGGGACAGATAATTCACCCCTCCACTTT.

Details on this clonotype: A much larger clonotype is one base distant, so this may be a read error. The missing conserved phenylalanine or tryptophan at the end of this CDR3 makes a read error likely. The gene calls are TRBV9 and TRBJ1-5; D unclear. The V end was cut by 7 bases, the J end by 6 bases, with 8 bases between. Germline CDR1 SGDLS, CDR2 YYNGEE. This CDR3 is built from 11 residues. For the CDR3, the DNA is TGTGCCAGCCCTCTGCCTCAGCCCCAGCATATT. It specifies CASPLPQPQHI.

The chain couples TRBV11-3 to TRBJ1-1; no clear D gene. The CDR3 sequence is 15 residues long. Germline V gene sequence: CDR1 SGHNT, CDR2 YENEEA. The V and J ends lost 5 bases and 0 bases respectively, with 13 bases between them. Written as DNA, the CDR3 is TGTGCCAGCAGCCGCTATGGGCGTATGAACACTGAAGCTTTCTTT. Protein product: CASSRYGRMNTEAFF.

Many counts were recorded for this clonotype. The V and J genes are TRBV7-2 and TRBJ1-6, with D uncertain. The CDR3 covers 16 residues. Trimming stripped 1 base from V and 10 bases from J, with 17 bases between. CDR1 is SGHTA and CDR2 is FQGNSA in the germline V gene. In nucleotides, the CDR3 is TGTGCCAGCAGCTTAGTGGCAGGAAGAGGTAGATCACCCCTCCACTTT. Translation: CASSLVAGRGRSPLHF.

The DNA for the CDR3 is TGTGCCAGCAGCCAAGGCTTTTGGGGACAGTACAACACCGGGGAGCTGTTTTTT. This gives the protein CASSQGFWGQYNTGELFF. The chain couples TRBV14 to TRBJ2-2; 7 bases are a match to TRBD1. CDR1 SGHDN and CDR2 FVKESK come from the germline V gene. Trimming removed 1 base from V and 2 bases from J; junction bases left unmatched: 10. The CDR3 covers 18 residues.

This sequence joins TRBV25-1 and TRBJ2-7; D uncertain. V was pared by 5 bases and J by 12 bases, with 5 bases between. The CDR3 covers 8 residues. In germline, CDR1 is MGHDK, CDR2 SYGVNS. CDR3 coding DNA: TGTGCCAGCAGTTTATTGTACTTC. Amino acid sequence: CASSLLYF.

The chain has TRBV5-5 and TRBJ2-7; no definite D call. V lost 0 bases to trimming and J lost 2 bases, with 15 bases between them. The V gene's germline CDR1 is SGHKS and CDR2 YYEKEE (reference sequence). The CDR3 length is 16 residues. The CDR3 loop reads CASSLVKGYKTYEQYF. CDR3 coding DNA: TGTGCCAGCAGCTTGGTTAAGGGTTACAAAACCTACGAGCAGTACTTC.

The chain is built from TRBV20-1 and TRBJ2-5; the D gene could be TRBD1 or TRBD2 (6 bases each). V lost 2 bases and J lost 1, with 14 bases in between. The V gene's germline CDR1 is DFQATT and CDR2 SNEGSKA (reference sequence). The CDR3 extends over 15 amino acids. This CDR3 is CSARKTGGPQETQYF. The DNA of the CDR3 is TGCAGTGCTAGAAAGACAGGAGGGCCCCAAGAGACCCAGTACTTC.

The V call is TRBV15, the J call TRBJ2-3; 8 bases line up with TRBD2. The CDR3 has 15 residues. Germline trimming cut 6 bases from V and 2 bases from J; bases unmatched to any gene: 7. Germline CDR1 LNHNV, CDR2 YYDKDF (reference sequence). CDR3 region: CATRTRGGDTDTQYF. DNA of the CDR3: TGTGCCACCAGGACCCGGGGGGGAGACACAGATACGCAGTATTTT.